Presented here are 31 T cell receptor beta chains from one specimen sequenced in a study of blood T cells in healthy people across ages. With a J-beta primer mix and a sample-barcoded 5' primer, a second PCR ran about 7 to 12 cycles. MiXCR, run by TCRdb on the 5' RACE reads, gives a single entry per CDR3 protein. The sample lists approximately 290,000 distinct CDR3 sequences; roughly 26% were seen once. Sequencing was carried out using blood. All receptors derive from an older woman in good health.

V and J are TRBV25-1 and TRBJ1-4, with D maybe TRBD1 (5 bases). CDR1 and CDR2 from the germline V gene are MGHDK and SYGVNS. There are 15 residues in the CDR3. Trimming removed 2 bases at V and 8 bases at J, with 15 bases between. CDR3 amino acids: CASSEGLGGREKLFF. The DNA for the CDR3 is TGTGCCAGCAGTGAAGGCTTGGGGGGACGCGAAAAACTGTTTTTT. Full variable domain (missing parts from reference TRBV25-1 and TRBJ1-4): EADIYQTPRYLVIGTGKKITLECSQTMGHDKMYWYQQDPGMELHLIHYSYGVNSTEKGDLSSESTVSRIRTEHFPLTLESARPSHTSQYLCASSEGLGGREKLFFGSGTQLSVL.

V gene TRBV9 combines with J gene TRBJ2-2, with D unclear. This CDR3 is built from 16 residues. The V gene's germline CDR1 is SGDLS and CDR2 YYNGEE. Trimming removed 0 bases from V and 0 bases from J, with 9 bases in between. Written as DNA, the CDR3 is TGTGCCAGCAGCGTAGGCCAGCTGTCGAACACCGGGGAGCTGTTTTTT. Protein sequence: CASSVGQLSNTGELFF.

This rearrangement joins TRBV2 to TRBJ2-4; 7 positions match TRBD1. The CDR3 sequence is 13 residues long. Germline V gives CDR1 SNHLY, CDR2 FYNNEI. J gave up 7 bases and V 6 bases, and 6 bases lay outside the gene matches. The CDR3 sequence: CASSPGGSNIQYF. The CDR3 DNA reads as TGTGCCAGCAGCCCAGGGGGATCGAACATTCAGTACTTC. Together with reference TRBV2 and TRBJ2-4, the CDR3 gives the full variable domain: EPEVTQTPSHQVTQMGQEVILRCVPISNHLYFYWYRQILGQKVEFLVSFYNNEISEKSEIFDDQFSVERPDGSNFTLKIRSTKLEDSAMYFCASSPGGSNIQYFGAGTRLSVL.

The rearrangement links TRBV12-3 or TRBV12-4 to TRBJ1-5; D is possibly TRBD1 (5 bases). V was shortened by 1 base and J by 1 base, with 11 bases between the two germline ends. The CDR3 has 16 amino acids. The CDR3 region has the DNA TGTGCCAGCAGTTTAGGTTCGGGGGGAAGCAATCAGCCCCAGCATTTT. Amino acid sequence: CASSLGSGGSNQPQHF.

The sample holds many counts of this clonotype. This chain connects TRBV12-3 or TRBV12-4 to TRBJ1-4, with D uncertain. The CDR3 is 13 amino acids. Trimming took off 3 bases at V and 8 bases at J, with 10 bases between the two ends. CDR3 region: CASSLGGPEKLFF. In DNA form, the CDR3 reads TGTGCCAGCAGTTTGGGAGGACCCGAAAAACTGTTTTTT.

The DNA for the CDR3 is TGTGCCAGCAGATTGACCGGGATGGGCTCCTACGAGCAGTACTTC. Its translation is CASRLTGMGSYEQYF. The chain links TRBV12-3 or TRBV12-4 to TRBJ2-7, with D perhaps TRBD2 (5 bases). V lost 6 bases to trimming and J lost 0 bases, with 15 bases between them. The CDR3 has 15 amino acids.

This CDR3 is CASSLGQGWTGELFF. The CDR3 DNA sequence: TGTGCCAGCAGCTTAGGCCAGGGGTGGACCGGGGAGCTGTTTTTT. This rearrangement joins TRBV5-4 to TRBJ2-2; perhaps TRBD1 as D (6 bases). V lost 2 bases and J lost 5, with 13 bases in between. Per the germline V gene, CDR1 is SGHNT and CDR2 is YYREEE (reference sequence). The CDR3 length is 15 residues.

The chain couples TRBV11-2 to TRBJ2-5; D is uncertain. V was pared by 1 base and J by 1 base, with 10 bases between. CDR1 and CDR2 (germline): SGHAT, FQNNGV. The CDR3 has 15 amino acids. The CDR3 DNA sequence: TGTGCCAGCAGCTTAGGCCCCTCGGCCCAAGAGACCCAGTACTTC. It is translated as CASSLGPSAQETQYF.

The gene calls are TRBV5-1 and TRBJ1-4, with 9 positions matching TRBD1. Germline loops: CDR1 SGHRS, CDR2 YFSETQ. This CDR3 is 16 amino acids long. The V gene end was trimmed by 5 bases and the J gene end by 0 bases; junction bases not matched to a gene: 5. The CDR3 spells CASSLGQGSTNEKLFF. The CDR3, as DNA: TGCGCCAGCAGTTTAGGACAGGGGTCAACTAATGAAAAACTGTTTTTT. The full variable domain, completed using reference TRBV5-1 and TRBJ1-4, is KAGVTQTPRYLIKTRGQQVTLSCSPISGHRSVSWYQQTPGQGLQFLFEYFSETQRNKGNFPGRFSGRQFSNSRSEMNVSTLELGDSALYLCASSLGQGSTNEKLFFGSGTQLSVL.

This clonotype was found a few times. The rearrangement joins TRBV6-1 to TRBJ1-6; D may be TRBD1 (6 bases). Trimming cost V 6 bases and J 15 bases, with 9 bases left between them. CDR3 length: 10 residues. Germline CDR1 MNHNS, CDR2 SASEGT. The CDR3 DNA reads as TGTGCCAGCAGCCAGGGGCTCCTCCACTTT. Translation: CASSQGLLHF.

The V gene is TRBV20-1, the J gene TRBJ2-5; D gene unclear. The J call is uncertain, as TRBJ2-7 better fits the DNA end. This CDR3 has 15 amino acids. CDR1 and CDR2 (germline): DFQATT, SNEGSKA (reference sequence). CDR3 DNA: TGCAGTGCTAGAGATCAAGGGAAGAGCTCCTACGAGCAGTACTTC. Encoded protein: CSARDQGKSSYEQYF.

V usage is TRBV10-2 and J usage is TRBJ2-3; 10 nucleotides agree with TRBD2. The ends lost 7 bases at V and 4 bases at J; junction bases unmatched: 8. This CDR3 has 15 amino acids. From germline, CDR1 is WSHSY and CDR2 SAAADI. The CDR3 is CASTPASGRPDTQYF. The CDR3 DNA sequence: TGCGCCAGCACCCCGGCTAGCGGGAGACCAGATACGCAGTATTTT.

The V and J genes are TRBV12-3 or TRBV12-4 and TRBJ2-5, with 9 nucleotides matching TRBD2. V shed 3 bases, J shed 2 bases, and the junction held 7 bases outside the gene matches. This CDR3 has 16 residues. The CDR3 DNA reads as TGTGCCAGCAGTTTCGGAGCGGGGGGCGGTCAAGAGACCCAGTACTTC. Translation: CASSFGAGGGQETQYF.

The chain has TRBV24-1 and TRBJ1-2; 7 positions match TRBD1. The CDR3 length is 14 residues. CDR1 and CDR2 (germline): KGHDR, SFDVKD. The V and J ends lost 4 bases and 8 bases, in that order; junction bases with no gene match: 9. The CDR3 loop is CATSDPTGERGYTF. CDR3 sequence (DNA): TGTGCCACCAGTGACCCAACAGGGGAACGCGGCTACACCTTC.

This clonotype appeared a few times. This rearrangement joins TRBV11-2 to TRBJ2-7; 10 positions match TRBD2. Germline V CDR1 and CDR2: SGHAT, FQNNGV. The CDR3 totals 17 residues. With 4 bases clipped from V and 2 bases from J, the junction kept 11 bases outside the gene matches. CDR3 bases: TGTGCCAGCAGCTCCCCCCGTAGCGGGAGGTCTCCCTACGAGCAGTACTTC. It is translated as CASSSPRSGRSPYEQYF.

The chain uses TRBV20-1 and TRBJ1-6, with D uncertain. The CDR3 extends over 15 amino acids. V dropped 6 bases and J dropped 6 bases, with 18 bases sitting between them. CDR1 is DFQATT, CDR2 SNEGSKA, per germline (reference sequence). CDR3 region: CSAKESRIPNSPLHF. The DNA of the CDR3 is TGCAGTGCCAAAGAAAGTCGGATTCCTAATTCACCCCTCCACTTT.

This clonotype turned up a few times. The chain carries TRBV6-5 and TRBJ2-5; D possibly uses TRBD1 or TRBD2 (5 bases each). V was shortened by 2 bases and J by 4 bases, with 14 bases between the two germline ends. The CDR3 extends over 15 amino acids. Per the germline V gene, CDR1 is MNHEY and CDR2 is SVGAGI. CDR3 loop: CASSYDGLRGETQYF. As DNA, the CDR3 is TGTGCCAGCAGTTACGATGGCCTGAGGGGAGAGACCCAGTACTTC.

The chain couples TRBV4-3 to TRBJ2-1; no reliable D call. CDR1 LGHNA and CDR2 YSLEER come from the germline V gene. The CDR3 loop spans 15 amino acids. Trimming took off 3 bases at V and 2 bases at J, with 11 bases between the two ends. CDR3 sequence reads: CASSHDHEAYNEQFF. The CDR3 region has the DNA TGCGCCAGCAGCCACGACCACGAGGCCTACAATGAGCAGTTCTTC.

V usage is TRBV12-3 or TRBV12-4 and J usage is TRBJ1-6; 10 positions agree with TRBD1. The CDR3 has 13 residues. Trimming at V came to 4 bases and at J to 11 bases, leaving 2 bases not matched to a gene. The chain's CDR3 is CASSSGTGAPLHF. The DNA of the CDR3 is TGTGCCAGCAGTTCCGGGACAGGGGCACCCCTCCACTTT.

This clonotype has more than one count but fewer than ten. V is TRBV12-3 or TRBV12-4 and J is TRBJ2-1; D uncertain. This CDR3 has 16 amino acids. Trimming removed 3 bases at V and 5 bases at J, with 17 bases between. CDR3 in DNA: TGTGCCAGCAGTTTGCCGCTAGAGTTCCGGGACAATGAGCAGTTCTTC. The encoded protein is CASSLPLEFRDNEQFF.

CDR3 sequence: CASSLEIPWDTQYF. The CDR3 DNA sequence: TGTGCCAGCAGCTTAGAGATCCCTTGGGATACGCAGTATTTT. The rearrangement links TRBV11-1 to TRBJ2-3, with D uncertain. This CDR3 contains 14 residues. Germline V gives CDR1 SGHAT, CDR2 FQDESV (reference sequence). The V end was cut by 1 base, the J end by 6 bases, with 11 bases between.

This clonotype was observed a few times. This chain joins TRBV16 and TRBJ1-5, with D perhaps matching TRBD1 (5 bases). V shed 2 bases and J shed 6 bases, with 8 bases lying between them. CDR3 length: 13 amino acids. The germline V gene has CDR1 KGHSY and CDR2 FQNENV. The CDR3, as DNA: TGTGCCAGCAGCCAAATGACAGCTCAGCCCCAGCATTTT. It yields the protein CASSQMTAQPQHF. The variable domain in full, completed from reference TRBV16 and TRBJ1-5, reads GEEVAQTPKHLVRGEGQKAKLYCAPIKGHSYVFWYQQVLKNEFKFLISFQNENVFDETGMPKERFSAKCLPNSPCSLEIQATKLEDSAVYFCASSQMTAQPQHFGDGTRLSIL.

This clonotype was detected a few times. DNA of the CDR3: TGCGCCAGCAGCCCCGAGGGGGTTGCCTACAATGAGCAGTTCTTC. Amino acids: CASSPEGVAYNEQFF. This chain joins TRBV5-1 and TRBJ2-1; TRBD1 is a possible D gene (6 bases). Germline-derived CDR1 and CDR2 are SGHRS and YFSETQ. The ends were cut back, 4 bases at V and 2 bases at J, with 13 bases in the middle. This CDR3 has 15 residues.

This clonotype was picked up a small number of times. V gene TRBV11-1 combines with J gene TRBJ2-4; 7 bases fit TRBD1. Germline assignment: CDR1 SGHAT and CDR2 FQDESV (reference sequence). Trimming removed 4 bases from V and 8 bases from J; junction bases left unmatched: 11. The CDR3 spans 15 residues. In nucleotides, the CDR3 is TGTGCCAGCAGCTCACGCGGACAGGACTGGGACATTCAGTACTTC. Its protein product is CASSSRGQDWDIQYF.

CDR3 sequence: CASSLGGDTNEKLFF. DNA for the CDR3: TGTGCCAGCAGTTTAGGGGGAGACACTAATGAAAAACTGTTTTTT. This chain uses TRBV28 with TRBJ1-4, with a weak D call TRBD1 (5 bases). The length of the CDR3 is 15 residues. The germline V gene encodes CDR1 MDHEN and CDR2 SYDVKM. The V end lost 2 bases, the J end lost 2 bases, and 9 bases lay between the germline ends. The full variable domain, its missing parts supplied by reference TRBV28 and TRBJ1-4, is DVKVTQSSRYLVKRTGEKVFLECVQDMDHENMFWYRQDPGLGLRLIYFSYDVKMKEKGDIPEGYSVSREKKERFSLILESASTNQTSMYLCASSLGGDTNEKLFFGSGTQLSVL.

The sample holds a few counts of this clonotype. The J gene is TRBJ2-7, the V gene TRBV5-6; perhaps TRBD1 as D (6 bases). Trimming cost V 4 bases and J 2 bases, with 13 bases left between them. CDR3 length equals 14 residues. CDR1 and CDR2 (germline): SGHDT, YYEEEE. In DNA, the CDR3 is TGTGCCAGCAGCCAACTCAGGGGTACCTACGAGCAGTACTTC. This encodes CASSQLRGTYEQYF.

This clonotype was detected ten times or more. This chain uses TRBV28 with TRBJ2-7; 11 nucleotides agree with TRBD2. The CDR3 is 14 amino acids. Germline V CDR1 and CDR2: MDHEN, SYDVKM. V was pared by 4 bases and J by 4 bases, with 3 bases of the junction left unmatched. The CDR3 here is CASSSGLAAYEQYF. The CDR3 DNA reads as TGTGCCAGCAGTTCGGGACTAGCGGCTTACGAGCAGTACTTC.

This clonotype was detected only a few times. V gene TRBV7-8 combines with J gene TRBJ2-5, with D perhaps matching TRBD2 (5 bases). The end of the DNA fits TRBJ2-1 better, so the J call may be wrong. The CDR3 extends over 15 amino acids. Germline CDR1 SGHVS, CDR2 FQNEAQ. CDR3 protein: CASSSIGIPYNEQFF. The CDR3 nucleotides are TGTGCCAGCAGCTCGATCGGGATTCCCTACAATGAGCAGTTCTTC.

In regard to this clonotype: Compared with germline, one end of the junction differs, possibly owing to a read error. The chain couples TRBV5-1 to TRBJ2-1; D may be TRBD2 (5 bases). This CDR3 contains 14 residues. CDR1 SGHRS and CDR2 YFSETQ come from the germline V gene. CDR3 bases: TGCACCAGCAGCTTGGCGGGCTCCTACAATGAGCAGTTCTTC. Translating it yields CTSSLAGSYNEQFF.

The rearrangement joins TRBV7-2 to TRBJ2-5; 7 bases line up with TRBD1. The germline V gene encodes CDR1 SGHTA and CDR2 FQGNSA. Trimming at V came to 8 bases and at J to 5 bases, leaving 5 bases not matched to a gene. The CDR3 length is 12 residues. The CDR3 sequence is CASRGGGETQYF. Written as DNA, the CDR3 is TGTGCCAGCCGAGGGGGCGGGGAGACCCAGTACTTC.

CDR3 residues: CASSSLRDARPGELFF. CDR3 DNA: TGTGCCAGCAGCTCGCTCCGGGACGCGAGGCCCGGGGAGCTGTTTTTT. The rearrangement links TRBV12-3 or TRBV12-4 to TRBJ2-2; D is possibly TRBD1 or TRBD2 (5 bases each). The CDR3 has 16 residues. V was pared by 6 bases and J by 6 bases, with 20 bases between.